A single sample is the source of the 25 T cell receptor beta chains below, sequenced in a study of T cells after yellow fever vaccination. TCRdb reprocessed the 5' RACE reads with MiXCR, giving one entry per CDR3 protein. The table lists hundreds of thousands of distinct CDR3 sequences, around 20% of them singletons. Sequences were derived from PBMCs, sampled before the yellow fever booster vaccination. The receptors here all came from a man in his late teens or twenties who received the YFV17D yellow fever vaccine.

This clonotype was found a few times. The V gene is TRBV5-8, the J gene TRBJ1-1; 9 bases line up with TRBD1. The CDR3 is made up of 16 amino acids. J lost 5 bases, V lost 4 bases, and 12 bases had no gene match. The V gene's germline CDR1 is SGHTS and CDR2 YDEGEE. The CDR3 protein is CASSPWTGDFGTEAFF. DNA for the CDR3: TGTGCCAGCAGCCCCTGGACAGGGGACTTCGGGACTGAAGCTTTCTTT.

The rearrangement joins TRBV18 to TRBJ2-7; no reliable D call. Germline V lookup: CDR1 KGHSH, CDR2 LQKENI. The V and J ends lost 0 bases and 2 bases respectively, with 8 bases between them. CDR3 size: 14 residues. The CDR3 sequence is CASSPPAVAYEQYF. The CDR3 DNA reads TGTGCCAGCTCACCACCGGCAGTAGCCTACGAGCAGTACTTC.

This clonotype was detected a few times. This sequence joins TRBV6-1 and TRBJ1-6, with 7 bases aligning to TRBD1. Germline V gene lookup returns CDR1 MNHNS and CDR2 SASEGT. V was clipped by 6 bases and J by 5 bases; unmatched bases: 1. The CDR3 contains 13 residues. The CDR3 DNA is TGTGCCAGCAGGGGACAGAATAATTCACCCCTCCACTTT. Amino acids: CASRGQNNSPLHF.

This clonotype was observed a handful of times. V and J are TRBV2 and TRBJ2-4; TRBD2 matches at 12 bases. V lost 10 bases, J lost 6 bases, and 7 bases stayed unmatched. In germline, CDR1 is SNHLY, CDR2 FYNNEI. The CDR3 is 14 amino acids. The CDR3 here is CATTGLAGRNIQYF. The CDR3 DNA reads as TGTGCCACCACAGGACTAGCGGGGCGAAACATTCAGTACTTC. Based on the CDR3 plus reference TRBV2 and TRBJ2-4, the full variable domain is EPEVTQTPSHQVTQMGQEVILRCVPISNHLYFYWYRQILGQKVEFLVSFYNNEISEKSEIFDDQFSVERPDGSNFTLKIRSTKLEDSAMYFCATTGLAGRNIQYFGAGTRLSVL.

This clonotype was seen a few times. The genes are TRBV7-9 and TRBJ2-1, with D possibly being TRBD1 (5 bases). V lost 3 bases and J lost 2, with 8 bases in between. The CDR3 is 14 residues long. Per the germline V gene, CDR1 is SEHNR and CDR2 is FQNEAQ (reference sequence). The CDR3 sequence is CASSLLTAYNEQFF. The CDR3 DNA follows: TGTGCCAGCAGCTTGCTGACAGCCTACAATGAGCAGTTCTTC. Full variable domain (remainder filled in from reference TRBV7-9 and TRBJ2-1): DTGVSQNPRHKITKRGQNVTFRCDPISEHNRLYWYRQTLGQGPEFLTYFQNEAQLEKSRLLSDRFSAERPKGSFSTLEIQRTEQGDSAMYLCASSLLTAYNEQFFGPGTRLTVL.

This clonotype was recorded a few times. The rearrangement joins TRBV7-8 to TRBJ1-1; D remains unclear. Germline CDR1 is SGHVS and CDR2 is FQNEAQ. The length of the CDR3 is 13 residues. V was shortened by 2 bases and J by 4 bases, with 8 bases between the two germline ends. CDR3 region: CASSLFYGTEAFF. As DNA, the CDR3 is TGTGCCAGCAGCTTATTTTATGGCACTGAAGCTTTCTTT. The entire variable domain, with the rest obtained from reference TRBV7-8 and TRBJ1-1, is as follows: GAGVSQSPRYKVAKRGQDVALRCDPISGHVSLFWYQQALGQGPEFLTYFQNEAQLDKSGLPSDRFFAERPEGSVSTLKIQRTQQEDSAVYLCASSLFYGTEAFFGQGTRLTVV.

This chain links TRBV6-2 or TRBV6-3 with TRBJ1-2; 7 nucleotides agree with TRBD1. Trimming took 7 bases from V and 7 from J; bases not matched to a gene: 15. The germline V gene encodes CDR1 MNHEY and CDR2 SVGEGT. This CDR3 contains 15 residues. The CDR3: CASTPTGQLGGGYTF. CDR3 sequence (DNA): TGTGCCAGCACCCCAACGGGACAGCTTGGAGGTGGCTACACCTTC.

This clonotype appeared a few times. The J gene is TRBJ2-7, the V gene TRBV20-1, with a tentative D call TRBD1 (5 bases). The CDR3 consists of 14 residues. V lost 6 bases and J lost 4, with 19 bases in between. CDR1 DFQATT and CDR2 SNEGSKA come from the germline V gene (reference sequence). CDR3 DNA sequence: TGCAGTGCACCAGGGTCTGTTCCACTTTACGAGCAGTACGTC. As protein: CSAPGSVPLYEQYV.

V gene TRBV12-3 or TRBV12-4 combines with J gene TRBJ1-1; 10 bases agree with TRBD1. The CDR3 extends over 17 amino acids. The V and J ends lost 4 bases and 2 bases, in that order; junction bases with no gene match: 10. The DNA of the CDR3 is TGTGCCAGCAGTTCCGGGACAGGGGCGATTTTTAACACTGAAGCTTTCTTT. Its translation: CASSSGTGAIFNTEAFF.

This clonotype was recorded at least ten times. The chain combines TRBV18 with TRBJ2-7; no firm D call. CDR1 and CDR2 (germline): KGHSH, LQKENI. The CDR3 is 11 amino acids. V was pared by 6 bases and J by 0 bases, with 3 bases between. CDR3 nucleotides: TGTGCCAGCTCTGACTCCTACGAGCAGTACTTC. This translates into CASSDSYEQYF.

The chain joins TRBV28 to TRBJ1-3, with 7 bases fitting TRBD1. With V trimmed by 6 bases and J by 8 bases, 7 bases remained unmatched. Germline loops: CDR1 MDHEN, CDR2 SYDVKM. This CDR3 has 13 residues. CDR3 in DNA: TGTGCCAGCAGCACGAACAGGGGACACACCATATATTTT. It yields the protein CASSTNRGHTIYF.

The gene calls are TRBV30 and TRBJ2-1; D gene unclear. This CDR3 has 13 residues. Trimming pared 0 bases from V and 8 bases from J, leaving 11 bases between. Germline-derived CDR1 and CDR2 are GTSNPN and SVGIG (reference sequence). In nucleotides, the CDR3 is TGTGCCTGGAGTGTCGGCGCCCTGGATGAGCAGTTCTTC. It is translated as CAWSVGALDEQFF.

CDR3: CASSPQGGADTQYF. The CDR3 DNA reads TGCGCCAGCAGCCCCCAGGGGGGCGCAGATACGCAGTATTTT. The V and J genes are TRBV5-1 and TRBJ2-3; weak D call: TRBD1 (7 bases). Per the germline V gene, CDR1 is SGHRS and CDR2 is YFSETQ. The CDR3 is made up of 14 amino acids. V lost 4 bases and J lost 4, with 13 bases in between.

This clonotype turned up a few times. The chain links TRBV6-2 or TRBV6-3 to TRBJ1-5; D perhaps matches TRBD1 (5 bases). CDR3 length: 14 residues. The germline V gene has CDR1 MNHEY and CDR2 SVGEGT. V was shortened by 9 bases and J by 4 bases, with 16 bases between the two germline ends. CDR3 bases: TGTGCCAGTAACAGGCGCGGGGAGAATCAGCCCCAGCATTTT. Protein product: CASNRRGENQPQHF.

Many counts were recorded for this clonotype. The chain carries TRBV10-2 and TRBJ2-5, with a tentative D call TRBD2 (7 bases). Germline V gives CDR1 WSHSY, CDR2 SAAADI. This CDR3 has 14 amino acids. V was pared by 6 bases and J by 2 bases, with 13 bases between. In DNA form, the CDR3 reads TGCGCCAGCAGAGTGGGGGGGCCACAAGAGACCCAGTACTTC. Amino acid sequence: CASRVGGPQETQYF.

This clonotype showed up just a few times. The chain uses TRBV19 and TRBJ1-5; D not resolved. The germline V gene encodes CDR1 LNHDA and CDR2 SQIVND (reference sequence). The CDR3 consists of 14 residues. V gave up 7 bases and J gave up 0 bases, with 10 bases separating them. In DNA form, the CDR3 reads TGTGCCAGTACGTCGGATTATAGCAATCAGCCCCAGCATTTT. As protein: CASTSDYSNQPQHF.

There are a few counts of this clonotype. This chain links TRBV6-6 with TRBJ1-3; D is uncertain. The CDR3 runs 14 residues. Germline values: CDR1 MNHNY, CDR2 SVGAGI (reference sequence). V was cut by 8 bases and J by 3 bases, with 14 bases left in between. The CDR3 sequence: CASASLKYGNTIYF. The CDR3 coding sequence is TGTGCCAGCGCTAGTTTAAAGTATGGAAACACCATATATTTT.

This clonotype was counted only a few times. In DNA form, the CDR3 reads TGTGCCTGGAGTGAGATTCGTCGGACTAGCGGAAACACAGATACGCAGTATTTT. It codes for CAWSEIRRTSGNTDTQYF. The chain is built from TRBV30 and TRBJ2-3, with TRBD2 matching 10 bases. In germline, CDR1 is GTSNPN, CDR2 SVGIG (reference sequence). The CDR3 runs to 18 residues. V dropped 1 base and J dropped 2; count of bases not matched to a gene: 12.

This clonotype showed up just a few times. The chain has TRBV5-1 and TRBJ1-1; no reliable D call. CDR3 length: 14 residues. V lost 1 base and J 2 bases, leaving 9 bases between the germline ends. Germline V gives CDR1 SGHRS, CDR2 YFSETQ. CDR3 sequence (DNA): TGCGCCAGCAGCTTGTTGGACGGCAACACTGAAGCTTTCTTT. Translated, it gives CASSLLDGNTEAFF.

The rearrangement uses TRBV18 and TRBJ1-4; possibly TRBD1 for D (5 bases). Trimming shortened V by 3 bases and J by 4 bases, and 9 bases separated the two germline ends. Germline values: CDR1 KGHSH, CDR2 LQKENI. This CDR3 contains 14 residues. The CDR3 DNA is TGTGCCAGCTCACCGAGGGACGGTAATGAAAAACTGTTTTTT. Its protein is CASSPRDGNEKLFF. The variable domain in full, with the rest retrieved from reference TRBV18 and TRBJ1-4, is NAGVMQNPRHLVRRRGQEARLRCSPMKGHSHVYWYRQLPEEGLKFMVYLQKENIIDESGMPKERFSAEFPKEGPSILRIQQVVRGDSAAYFCASSPRDGNEKLFFGSGTQLSVL.

CDR3 in DNA: TGTGCCAGCAGCTTAGGTTGGCCTGCCTACGAGCAGTACGTC. The encoded protein is CASSLGWPAYEQYV. The chain joins TRBV11-2 to TRBJ2-7; D is uncertain. Trimming cost V 1 base and J 2 bases, with 9 bases left between them. Germline CDR1 SGHAT, CDR2 FQNNGV. The CDR3 runs 14 residues.

This clonotype was seen more than once but under ten times. The V gene is TRBV7-8, the J gene TRBJ2-1; TRBD2 agrees at 12 bases. Germline CDR1 and CDR2: SGHVS and FQNEAQ. V gave up 5 bases and J gave up 13 bases; unmatched junction bases: 3. The CDR3 is made up of 12 amino acids. This CDR3 is CASSQTSGGQFF. The CDR3 DNA is TGTGCCAGCAGCCAGACTAGCGGGGGACAGTTCTTC.

The chain joins TRBV28 to TRBJ2-5, with D perhaps matching TRBD2 (6 bases). V lost 7 bases and J 3 bases, leaving 15 bases between the germline ends. Looked up from germline, CDR1 is MDHEN and CDR2 is SYDVKM. The CDR3 is 14 amino acids. CDR3 sequence (DNA): TGTGCCAGCACGCCGTATAGCGGAAAAGAGACCCAGTACTTC. It is translated as CASTPYSGKETQYF.

V and J are TRBV20-1 and TRBJ2-7, with a tentative D call TRBD1 (5 bases). Germline V gene lookup returns CDR1 DFQATT and CDR2 SNEGSKA (reference sequence). The CDR3 has 12 residues. Trimming took 3 bases from V and 2 from J, leaving 8 bases between them. Written as DNA, the CDR3 is TGCAGTGCTAGGACCAGGGCCTACGAGCAGTACTTC. Protein product: CSARTRAYEQYF.

This clonotype was detected only a few times. The CDR3 sequence: CASSQDIVSFTEAFF. The CDR3, as DNA: TGCGCCAGCAGCCAAGATATCGTGAGCTTCACTGAAGCTTTCTTT. The gene calls are TRBV4-3 and TRBJ1-1; D is ambiguous. Germline V gives CDR1 LGHNA, CDR2 YSLEER. V gave up 0 bases and J gave up 4 bases, with 12 bases separating them. This CDR3 contains 15 residues.